Listed below are T cell receptor beta chains from one sample, sequenced in a study of early T cells in non-severe SARS-CoV-2 infection. Each CDR3 protein is one row after TCRdb ran MiXCR on the 5' RACE reads. The sample has around 77,000 distinct CDR3 sequences; roughly 12% are singletons. Sequenced material: whole blood, taken at baseline. The source of these receptors is an adult who was a healthcare worker with PCR-confirmed SARS-CoV-2 infection or an uninfected control (not recorded which). The donor label of this sample is uncertain. The CDR3 runs from the conserved cysteine through the conserved F or W. Each record gives: V gene, J gene, D gene, CDR3 protein. D genes are given only for firm matches.

>TRBV6-1|TRBJ1-2|.
CASVARELYGYTF
>TRBV9|TRBJ2-7|.
CASSVGGQGSYEQYF
>TRBV11-2|TRBJ1-1|.
CASSLSTAGVLLNTEAFF
>TRBV7-2|TRBJ1-1|TRBD1
CASSSQTGDAEAFF
>TRBV7-8|TRBJ2-5|TRBD2
CASSLGLALFGAQYF
>TRBV20-1|TRBJ2-5|.
CSARDGRGPETQYF
>TRBV11-2|TRBJ2-4|.
CASSLAPNIQYF
>TRBV7-2|TRBJ1-2|.
CASSLSSLAGGYGYTF
>TRBV2|TRBJ2-7|.
CASRPLDYEQYF
>TRBV7-3|TRBJ2-1|TRBD2
CASSQGLAPYNEQFF
>TRBV7-3|TRBJ2-3|TRBD2
CASSLIPSGAPSADTQYF
>TRBV20-1|TRBJ2-1|TRBD2
CSASPRTSGEQFF
>TRBV29-1|TRBJ2-2|TRBD1
CSVSGTVDTGELFF
>TRBV19|TRBJ1-2|.
CASSFFDGYTF
>TRBV12-3/TRBV12-4|TRBJ1-1|.
CASRRTFEAFF
>TRBV4-3|TRBJ2-7|TRBD1
CASSQGRTGGSEQYF